This entry concerns a single TCR beta chain. V shed 5 bases and J shed 7 bases, with 11 bases lying between them. The length of the CDR3 is 12 residues. Under the authors' procedure: Scientists estimated how many nucleated cells there were by amplifying reference gene primers. Sequencing used immunoSEQ multiplex PCR; TCRdb keeps in-frame clones, though not all of them. The V and J calls and clone size were taken over from that table, and D and trimming were inferred from the DNA. The sample holds fewer than 35,000 clones, about 91% seen once. The data were obtained in a study of blood T cell repertoires in COVID-19. The wider study: Spain, Italy and the United States supplied samples that represented acute and convalescent COVID-19. Sources were T cells, B-cell-depleted T cells, or PBMCs; the material itself was cDNA or gDNA.

The specimen was peripheral blood. The V call is TRBV12-3 or TRBV12-4, the J call TRBJ1-2; D not certain. This TCR derives from a human donor with active COVID-19. The donor label of this sample is uncertain. The CDR3 spells CASSESLSGYTF. The CDR3, as DNA: TGTGCCAGCAGTGAGTCGCTTAGTGGCTACACCTTC.